This is a list of T cell receptor beta chains from one sample in a study of shared clonotypes between healthy human individuals. Assay: immunoSEQ multiplex PCR; the TCRdb copy retains only in-frame clones and omits some. The table lists roughly 890,000 clones, over 90% of them singletons. The sequencing sample was made of naive CD8+ T cells sorted from blood. These receptors came from a man aged 30 to 45 in good health. CDR3s include the opening cysteine and the closing phenylalanine or tryptophan. The order of the fields is D gene, J gene, clone size, V gene, CDR3 DNA, CDR3 protein. A D gene is named only where the DNA matches it firmly. Where a row states a size, it is once, few, many or the class of an expanded clone; other rows omit it.

>TRBD2|TRBJ2-7|NA|TRBV7-6
TGTGCCAGCAGCCTCGGACTAGCGGGGCCCGAGCAGTACTTC
CASSLGLAGPEQYF
>NA|TRBJ2-7|NA|TRBV27
TGTGCCAGCAGTTGGGCTAGCTCAGAGTACGAGCAGTACTTC
CASSWASSEYEQYF
>TRBD1|TRBJ1-1|NA|TRBV28
TGTGCCAGCAGTATAATGACAGGGGTTGGGGACACTGAAGCTTTCTTT
CASSIMTGVGDTEAFF
>NA|TRBJ2-7|NA|TRBV4-1
TGCGCCAGCAGCCAGGGGTTTCTGGGGGGCTCTACCTACGAGCAGTACTTC
CASSQGFLGGSTYEQYF
>TRBD1|TRBJ1-5|NA|TRBV28
TGTGCCAGCAGCCGACAGGGGGAACAGCCCCAGCATTTT
CASSRQGEQPQHF
>TRBD1|TRBJ2-7|NA|TRBV10-1
TGCGCCAGATTACGGGACAGGGGCCACGAGCAGTACTTC
CARLRDRGHEQYF
>TRBD1|TRBJ2-7|NA|TRBV27
TGTGCCAGCAGTTCGACCGGGACAGGAGTATACGAGCAGTACTTC
CASSSTGTGVYEQYF
>TRBD2|TRBJ2-2|NA|TRBV12-5
TGTGCTAGTGGTTCATCCGGGAGGCCCCCCGGGGAGCTGTTTTTT
CASGSSGRPPGELFF
>TRBD2|TRBJ2-1|NA|TRBV19
TGTGCCAGTAGCCGGGGACTAGCGGGAGAGTTTAGTTCCTACAATGAGCAGTTCTTC
CASSRGLAGEFSSYNEQFF
>NA|TRBJ2-1|NA|TRBV14
TGTGCCAGCAGCCAAGCCCGGAGCTCCTACAATGAGCAGTTCTTC
CASSQARSSYNEQFF
>NA|TRBJ1-5|NA|TRBV6-1
TGTGCCAGCAGTGATTTCCTATGGGTCGATTTT
CASSDFLWVDF
>NA|TRBJ2-1|NA|TRBV5-4
TGTGCCGTTAGGTTGGAGACCCACAATGAGCAGTTCTTC
CAVRLETHNEQFF
>NA|TRBJ1-2|NA|TRBV7-9
TGTGCCAGCAGCTTAGCCGGGAGCCACTATGGCTACACCTTC
CASSLAGSHYGYTF
>TRBD1|TRBJ1-1|NA|TRBV28
TGTGCCAGCAGCTCCCGGGACAGCTATCTTGAAGCTTTCTTT
CASSSRDSYLEAFF
>NA|TRBJ1-5|NA|TRBV10-3
TGTGCCATCAGTGAGTCCCGGGACAAAAATCAGCCCCAGCATTTT
CAISESRDKNQPQHF
>TRBD2|TRBJ2-7|NA|TRBV27
TGTGCCAGCAGTACCCCGGGACTAGCGGGATTCTACGAGCAGTACTTC
CASSTPGLAGFYEQYF
>TRBD2|TRBJ2-1|NA|TRBV27
TGTGCCAGCGGCCCTAGCGGGGGGACCTACAATGAGCAGTTCTTC
CASGPSGGTYNEQFF
>NA|TRBJ2-3|once|TRBV27
TGTGCCAGCAGTTTATGGGGGCGCAGATCAGATACGCAGTATTTT
CASSLWGRRSDTQYF
>NA|TRBJ1-1|NA|TRBV7-9
TGTGCCAGCAGCTTACCCGTGGGCCGACCTATGAACACTGAAGCTTTCTTT
CASSLPVGRPMNTEAFF
>NA|TRBJ2-7|NA|TRBV6-5
TGTGCCAGCAGCCCCTTCCCCAGGGAGGTCTACGAGCAGTACTTC
CASSPFPREVYEQYF
>NA|TRBJ2-1|NA|TRBV7-9
TGTGCCAGCAGCTTAACTCCGGGCCGGGACCCCCTAGGTTCCAATGAGCAGTTCTTC
CASSLTPGRDPLGSNEQFF
>NA|TRBJ2-7|NA|TRBV27
TGTGCCAGCAGTTTCGGCAGGCCTAGCTCCTACGAGCAGTACTTC
CASSFGRPSSYEQYF
>NA|TRBJ1-2|few|TRBV11-2
TGTGCCAGCAGCTTAGATCATGATGGAGCCTATGGCTACACCTTC
CASSLDHDGAYGYTF
>NA|TRBJ1-1|NA|TRBV5-1
TGCGCCAGCAGCTTGGTCGGGGTGGCCACTGAAGCTTTCTTT
CASSLVGVATEAFF
>TRBD1|TRBJ1-2|NA|TRBV13
TGTGCCAGCAGCCTCGGGGACAGGGCAAGGGATGGCTACACCTTC
CASSLGDRARDGYTF
>TRBD2|TRBJ2-3|NA|TRBV29-1
TGCAGCGTAGACGGGACTAGCGGGAGAGAGACAGATACGCAGTATTTT
CSVDGTSGRETDTQYF
>TRBD1|TRBJ2-6|NA|TRBV11-2
TGTGCCAGCAGCTTCGGTTGGACAGGGGTGATAGGGGCCAACGTCCTGACTTTC
CASSFGWTGVIGANVLTF
>NA|TRBJ1-2|NA|TRBV27
TGTGCCAGCAGTTTATCGAGGTCGGGGACAAATGGCTACACCTTC
CASSLSRSGTNGYTF
>NA|TRBJ2-2|NA|TRBV6-1
TGTGCCAGCAGTGAAGTGGGAGCGGGCCCCGGGGAGCTGTTTTTT
CASSEVGAGPGELFF
>NA|TRBJ2-1|once|TRBV9
TGTGCCAGCAGCGTAGACGTAATCCACGAGCAGTTCTTC
CASSVDVIHEQFF
>TRBD1|TRBJ2-7|NA|TRBV7-8
TGTGCCAGCAGCTATGGACAGGGGGACTACGAGCAGTACTTC
CASSYGQGDYEQYF
>TRBD2|TRBJ2-1|NA|TRBV7-2
TGTGCCAGCAGCTTCGGCCTAGCGGTCCGCAGCTCCTACAATGAGCAGTTCTTC
CASSFGLAVRSSYNEQFF
>NA|TRBJ2-1|NA|TRBV30
TGTGCCTGGAGTGACAATGAGCAGTTCTTC
CAWSDNEQFF
>NA|TRBJ2-1|NA|TRBV9
TGTGCCAGCAGCGTAGATGGTGGGGATGAGCAGTTCTTC
CASSVDGGDEQFF
>TRBD2|TRBJ2-2|NA|TRBV4-3
TGCGCCAGCAGCCAAGATACTAGCGGGAGTCCGGCGAACACCGGGGAGCTGTTTTTT
CASSQDTSGSPANTGELFF
>TRBD2|TRBJ2-2|NA|TRBV28
TGTGCCAGCAGTTTGGGAGGGCCCCCCGGGGAGCTGTTTTTT
CASSLGGPPGELFF
>TRBD1|TRBJ1-1|NA|TRBV2
TGTGCCAGCAGTGACTCCCCGGGACAGGGGGCGGTTGAAGCTTTCTTT
CASSDSPGQGAVEAFF
>NA|TRBJ2-5|NA|TRBV11-2
TGTGCCAGCAGCTTTAGCCGAGAGACCCAGTACTTC
CASSFSRETQYF
>NA|TRBJ1-2|NA|TRBV7-2
TGTGCCAGCAGAAACAGGACTTTCTATGGCTACACCTTC
CASRNRTFYGYTF
>TRBD2|TRBJ2-3|NA|TRBV19
TGTGCCAGTAGCCCCGGACTAGCTGCAGATACGCAGTATTTT
CASSPGLAADTQYF
>TRBD2|TRBJ2-1|NA|TRBV28
TGTGCCAGCAGTTTATTTGTCGATTTGGGACTAGTGAATGAGCAGTTCTTC
CASSLFVDLGLVNEQFF
>NA|TRBJ2-1|NA|TRBV7-8
TGTGCCAGCAGCTTAGGTGGTGATGAGCAGTTCTTC
CASSLGGDEQFF
>NA|TRBJ2-3|NA|TRBV9
TGTGCCAGCAGCGAGGACTCACAAATCACAGATACGCAGTATTTT
CASSEDSQITDTQYF
>NA|TRBJ2-2|NA|TRBV29-1
TGCAGCGTTGAGCGGACGAACACCGGGGAGCTGTTTTTT
CSVERTNTGELFF
>NA|TRBJ2-1|NA|TRBV6-6
TGTGCCAGCAGTTACGGTAGCCCGAGCTCCTACAATGAGCAGTTCTTC
CASSYGSPSSYNEQFF
>NA|TRBJ2-1|NA|TRBV28
TGTGCCAGCAGCTACGACAGGATCGGGTACAATGAGCAGTTCTTC
CASSYDRIGYNEQFF
>NA|TRBJ1-5|NA|TRBV9
TGTGCCAGCAGCCCACGGATTGAGGGGTGGCCCCAGCATTTT
CASSPRIEGWPQHF
>TRBD2|TRBJ2-7|NA|TRBV5-1
TGCGCCAGCAGCGTCTCCGGGACTAGCGTATATGAGCAGTACTTC
CASSVSGTSVYEQYF
>NA|TRBJ1-1|NA|TRBV7-2
TGTGCCAGCAGCTATCCCCCCCGGAGAGTCACTGAAGCTTTCTTT
CASSYPPRRVTEAFF
>TRBD2|TRBJ2-7|NA|TRBV7-2
TGTGCCAGCAGCTTTGGACTAGCCTCCTACGAGCAGTACTTC
CASSFGLASYEQYF
>NA|TRBJ1-5|NA|TRBV19
TGTGCCAGTAGTATAGCGTCGATTAGGGTTCAAATAAGCGATCAGCCCCAGCATTTT
CASSIASIRVQISDQPQHF
>NA|TRBJ2-6|NA|TRBV19
TGTGCCAGTACTCCAGCTGGGGCCAACGTCCTGACTTTC
CASTPAGANVLTF
>TRBD1|TRBJ2-1|NA|TRBV28
TGTGCCAGCAGCCTTAACCGGGACAGGGATGAGTTCTTC
CASSLNRDRDEFF
>NA|TRBJ1-2|few|TRBV5-6
TGTGCCAGCCATACGGGGGCGCCAGGCTACACCTTC
CASHTGAPGYTF
>NA|TRBJ2-3|NA|TRBV21-1
TGTGCCAGCAGCGGACAGGGTAGCACAGATACGCAGTATTTT
CASSGQGSTDTQYF
>NA|TRBJ1-5|once|TRBV11-2
TGTGCCAGCAGCTTAGATATCAATCAGCCCCAGCATTTT
CASSLDINQPQHF
>NA|TRBJ2-1|NA|TRBV5-1
TGCGCCAGCAGCTTGGGGGGCTACAATGAGCAGTTCTTC
CASSLGGYNEQFF
>NA|TRBJ2-3|NA|TRBV29-1
TGCAGCGTGGCGGGACTCCCATTTGAGGTGGATACGCAGTATTTT
CSVAGLPFEVDTQYF